The TCR beta chain under discussion was sequenced for a study of cytomegalovirus exposure and HLA in healthy donors. Looking at the study overall: Out of about 190 million T cells, an earlier analysis found some 120 million unique TCR beta sequences in total.

PCR involved 60 Vbeta and 13 Jbeta primers. Libraries were prepared by immunoSEQ multiplex PCR; TCRdb keeps only in-frame clonotypes and omits some of them. The sample has roughly 110,000 clones, about three quarters seen once. With respect to this clone: Its antigen is currently unknown.

Deletions cut 4 bases from V and 1 base from J, with 10 bases between. This CDR3 region has 14 residues. Germline CDR1 reads ENHRY; CDR2 reads SYGVKD. Overall study findings and caveats: The authors listed over 150 TCR beta chains as cytomegalovirus-associated. Prior analysis indicated that the majority of TCR beta V segments exhibited productivity approximately 90% or approximately 30% of the time.

Sequencing was done on a sample of PBMCs. The clonotype originates from a boy younger than 18 in good health and CMV-seronegative. The rearrangement links TRBV10-3 to TRBJ1-1, with D perhaps TRBD1 (6 bases). The CDR3 sequence is CAISGTETNTEAFF. CDR3 bases: TGTGCCATCAGTGGGACAGAGACGAACACTGAAGCTTTCTTT.